The entry below gives a single TCR beta chain sequence along with its context. Its specificity is unknown. The data stem from a study of spatial heterogeneity in lung cancer. The wider study: A consistent excess of beta-chain over alpha-chain sequences was detected. Averaged across combinations, each unique TCR and UMI pairing appeared more than ten times in raw reads, which were uncorrected.

Study-level points and caveats: Blood showed ubiquitous tumor TCRs more often at resection than at routine follow-up.

The CDR3 length is 12 residues. Between the trimmed V and J ends, which lost 7 bases and 1 base, there was a span of 5 bases. Germline CDR1 reads MNHEY; CDR2 reads SVGEGT. In the library, each TCR cDNA molecule bore its own unique molecular identifier. In TCRdb, the 5' RACE reads were re-called with MiXCR into one record per CDR3 protein. The sample yields tens of thousands of distinct CDR3 sequences, around 10% seen once. Noted time point: sample taken at primary tumor resection. The study sequenced unsorted whole RNA from tumor, nontumor lung or frozen PBMC. The sequences come from PBMCs, collected at surgery. The source is a male donor with early-stage non-small cell lung cancer. This chain connects TRBV6-2 or TRBV6-3 to TRBJ1-3; D unresolved. CDR3: CASTRSGNTIYF. CDR3 in DNA: TGTGCCAGCACCAGATCTGGAAACACCATATATTTT.